Listed here are 21 T cell receptor beta chains from one sample, sequenced in a study of T cell responses to AZD1222 COVID-19 vaccine. Only in-frame clones appear in the TCRdb table, and some are missing; sequencing was by immunoSEQ multiplex PCR. The sample includes some 100,000 clones, 85% to 90% of them seen just once. Sample: peripheral blood, taken on day 0 of AZD1222 vaccination. Receptors originate from an adult in good health.

This chain connects TRBV6-2 or TRBV6-3 to TRBJ1-2; 9 bases agree with TRBD1. The CDR3 is 14 residues long. The germline gives CDR1 MNHEY, CDR2 SVGEGT. The J segment lost 4 bases and the V segment lost 6 bases, leaving 6 bases of the junction unmatched. The CDR3 is CASSYMGQGYGYTF. The CDR3 bases are TGTGCCAGCAGCTATATGGGACAGGGCTATGGCTACACCTTC.

The chain couples TRBV6-5 to TRBJ2-7; TRBD1 is a possible D gene (6 bases). Trimming stripped 4 bases from V and 3 bases from J, with 10 bases between. The CDR3 is made up of 13 amino acids. Germline V CDR1 and CDR2: MNHEY, SVGAGI. CDR3 in DNA: TGTGCCAGCAGTTCAGAACAGGGCTACGAGCAGTACTTC. This translates into CASSSEQGYEQYF.

This clone was detected once. The chain uses TRBV6-1 and TRBJ1-3; no firm D call. Germline values: CDR1 MNHNS, CDR2 SASEGT. This CDR3 is built from 15 residues. The germline V and J ends were trimmed by 6 bases and 7 bases, with 19 bases remaining between them. The CDR3 sequence is CASRSPTQTGNTIYF. In nucleotides, the CDR3 is TGTGCCAGCAGATCACCTACGCAGACGGGGAACACCATATATTTT.

V usage is TRBV5-4 and J usage is TRBJ1-1; no clear D gene. Trimming cost V 3 bases and J 0 bases, with 9 bases left between them. Germline assignment: CDR1 SGHNT and CDR2 YYREEE (reference sequence). The length of the CDR3 is 14 residues. CDR3 loop: CASSWATLNTEAFF. CDR3 sequence (DNA): TGTGCCAGCAGCTGGGCAACGTTGAACACTGAAGCTTTCTTT. Drawing the rest from reference TRBV5-4 and TRBJ1-1, the complete variable domain is ETGVTQSPTHLIKTRGQQVTLRCSSQSGHNTVSWYQQALGQGPQFIFQYYREEENGRGNFPPRFSGLQFPNYSSELNVNALELDDSALYLCASSWATLNTEAFFGQGTRLTVV.

The V and J genes are TRBV25-1 and TRBJ2-7; D is unclear. The CDR3 is 14 amino acids. The germline V gene encodes CDR1 MGHDK and CDR2 SYGVNS. Trimming removed 3 bases at V and 2 bases at J, with 11 bases between. In DNA form, the CDR3 reads TGTGCCAGCAGTGACATGCCCGGTACCTACGAGCAGTACTTC. Its translation: CASSDMPGTYEQYF.

This sequence joins TRBV4-1 and TRBJ1-3; D possibly corresponds to TRBD1 (6 bases). V gave up 1 base and J gave up 3 bases, with 19 bases separating them. This CDR3 region has 18 residues. Germline CDR1 reads MGHRA; CDR2 reads YSYEKL. The CDR3, as DNA: TGCGCCAGCAGCCAAGGAAGACAGGTTCAACTCTATGGAAACACCATATATTTT. Translation: CASSQGRQVQLYGNTIYF.

The CDR3: CASRSAGQGYNEQFF. CDR3 DNA: TGCGCCAGCAGGTCGGCTGGACAGGGCTACAATGAGCAGTTCTTC. V is TRBV5-1 and J is TRBJ2-1; 8 positions match TRBD1. V lost 5 bases, J lost 3 bases, and 7 bases stayed unmatched. The CDR3 totals 15 residues. CDR1 is SGHRS, CDR2 YFSETQ, per germline.

The chain joins TRBV7-9 to TRBJ1-6, with TRBD1 identical over 9 bases. Germline values: CDR1 SEHNR, CDR2 FQNEAQ (reference sequence). Trimming took 3 bases from V and 7 from J; bases not matched to a gene: 10. The CDR3 loop spans 17 amino acids. The CDR3 here is CASSLRTGEIRNSPLHF. The CDR3 nucleotides are TGTGCCAGCAGCTTGAGGACAGGGGAGATTCGGAATTCACCCCTCCACTTT.

The J gene is TRBJ1-4, the V gene TRBV18, with a tentative D call TRBD1 (6 bases). This CDR3 region has 15 residues. Trimming removed 2 bases at V and 6 bases at J, with 13 bases between. CDR1 KGHSH and CDR2 LQKENI come from the germline V gene. The CDR3 DNA follows: TGTGCCAGCTCACCATCGCAGGGGAGGGATGAAAAACTGTTTTTT. Translation: CASSPSQGRDEKLFF.

V and J are TRBV11-3 and TRBJ1-1, with D uncertain. Germline V gene data show CDR1 as SGHNT and CDR2 as YENEEA. Trimming cost V 4 bases and J 3 bases, with 15 bases left between them. The CDR3 runs 15 residues. In DNA form, the CDR3 reads TGTGCCAGCAGCTCCTACGAGGAAGCATACACTGAAGCTTTCTTT. It translates to CASSSYEEAYTEAFF.

This clone was seen a few times. The chain links TRBV3-1 (or the pseudogene TRBV3-2) to TRBJ2-5; TRBD1 matches at 12 bases. The CDR3 sequence is 16 residues long. Per germline, CDR1 LGHDT and CDR2 YNNKEL (reference sequence). V was pared by 6 bases and J by 4 bases, with 9 bases of the junction left unmatched. For the CDR3, the DNA is TGTGCCAGCAGACCCCCGGGACAGGGGGCCAGAGAGACCCAGTACTTC. This translates into CASRPPGQGARETQYF.

The count of this clone is one. The chain couples TRBV30 to TRBJ1-1; D may be TRBD1 (5 bases). Germline CDR1 and CDR2: GTSNPN and SVGIG (reference sequence). The CDR3 runs to 13 residues. Trimming shortened V by 3 bases and J by 1 base, and 9 bases separated the two germline ends. CDR3 nucleotide sequence: TGTGCCTGGAGAGACGGGGCGAACACTGAAGCTTTCTTT. Its protein product is CAWRDGANTEAFF.

The chain is built from TRBV14 and TRBJ2-3; TRBD2 agrees at 7 bases. CDR1 and CDR2 from the germline V gene are SGHDN and FVKESK. CDR3 size: 17 residues. V shed 1 base, J shed 6 bases, and the junction held 13 bases outside the gene matches. CDR3: CASSQGPAGMVLDTQYF. CDR3 in DNA: TGTGCCAGCAGCCAAGGTCCAGCGGGAATGGTGCTTGATACGCAGTATTTT.

The chain combines TRBV7-2 with TRBJ1-5; 8 bases match TRBD1. The CDR3 sequence is 15 residues long. With V trimmed by 5 bases and J by 3 bases, 6 bases remained unmatched. Germline CDR1 is SGHTA and CDR2 is FQGNSA. As DNA, the CDR3 is TGTGCCAGCAGCCCGACAGGGGTGTTCAATCAGCCCCAGCATTTT. Its translation: CASSPTGVFNQPQHF.

This sequence joins TRBV5-6 and TRBJ2-3; a possible D gene is TRBD2 (6 bases). The CDR3 spans 15 residues. Germline V gives CDR1 SGHDT, CDR2 YYEEEE. Trimming took off 2 bases at V and 2 bases at J, with 12 bases between the two ends. The DNA of the CDR3 is TGTGCCAGCAGCTTTGGAACTAGCCTCACAGATACGCAGTATTTT. This translates into CASSFGTSLTDTQYF.

This clone has more than one count but fewer than ten. CDR3 sequence (DNA): TGTGCCAGTAGTAGGGAGGGGGCCGGCACTGAAGCTTTCTTT. Residues: CASSREGAGTEAFF. The chain carries TRBV19 and TRBJ1-1, with 7 bases lining up with TRBD1. The CDR3 has 14 amino acids. Germline loops: CDR1 LNHDA, CDR2 SQIVND (reference sequence). J lost 4 bases, V lost 4 bases, and 6 bases had no gene match.

The CDR3 region has the DNA TGTGCCAGCAGCTTAAATAGCGGGAGGGCCGGGGAGCTGTTTTTT. The encoded protein is CASSLNSGRAGELFF. The chain uses TRBV7-2 and TRBJ2-2; 11 bases match TRBD2. The V segment lost 2 bases and the J segment 6 bases; nucleotides outside the gene matches: 2. There are 15 residues in the CDR3. Per germline, CDR1 SGHTA and CDR2 FQGNSA.

V is TRBV6-5 and J is TRBJ2-3; tentatively, D is TRBD1 (5 bases). The CDR3 extends over 11 amino acids. Germline V gene sequence: CDR1 MNHEY, CDR2 SVGAGI. V lost 11 bases and J lost 4, with 10 bases in between. The CDR3 sequence: CAVQGADTQYF. The CDR3 DNA reads TGTGCCGTTCAGGGTGCAGATACGCAGTATTTT.

This clone was picked up one time. The chain employs TRBV3-1 (or the pseudogene TRBV3-2) and TRBJ2-1; TRBD1 aligns across 8 bases. The J segment lost 8 bases and the V segment lost 4 bases, leaving 7 bases of the junction unmatched. The V gene's germline CDR1 is LGHDT and CDR2 YNNKEL (reference sequence). The CDR3 is made up of 14 amino acids. For the CDR3, the DNA is TGTGCCAGCAGCCGGCGGACAGGGCGGGATGAGCAGTTCTTC. Its translation: CASSRRTGRDEQFF.

The chain has TRBV19 and TRBJ1-1; D uncertain. V was trimmed by 5 bases and J by 7 bases, leaving 11 bases between them. CDR3 length: 12 amino acids. CDR1 LNHDA and CDR2 SQIVND come from the germline V gene (reference sequence). CDR3 coding DNA: TGTGCCAGTAGTCCCCGCTTCGGTGAAGCTTTCTTT. Protein: CASSPRFGEAFF.

The chain uses TRBV7-6 and TRBJ2-7; D possibly corresponds to TRBD1 (5 bases). There are 14 residues in the CDR3. Germline CDR1 is SGHVS and CDR2 is FNYEAQ. V gave up 1 base and J gave up 4 bases, with 11 bases separating them. CDR3 residues: CASSLGQSWYEQYF. As DNA, the CDR3 is TGTGCCAGCAGCTTAGGACAGTCTTGGTACGAGCAGTACTTC.